The 29 T cell receptor beta chains listed next were all sequenced from one sample in a study of CD8 T cells in Susac syndrome. When the RNA was reverse transcribed, random hexamers were used with an input of about 0.5 to 1 ug. Via MiXCR, TCRdb re-called the immunoSEQ multiplex PCR reads, giving one row per CDR3 protein. Seen here are around 230,000 distinct CDR3 sequences, 95% observed once, and the top ten hold 0.095%. Specimen: CD4+ T cells from PBMCs. The receptors here all came from a human donor with multiple sclerosis.

The chain is built from TRBV12-5 and TRBJ2-1, with TRBD2 matching 7 bases. Per germline, CDR1 LGHNT and CDR2 FRNRAP. V lost 6 bases, J lost 9 bases, and 14 bases stayed unmatched. The CDR3 has 15 amino acids. CDR3 coding DNA: TGTGCTAGTGGCCCTGGGGCGGGAGTGGTTACTGAGCAGTTCTTC. The encoded protein is CASGPGAGVVTEQFF.

The chain joins TRBV20-1 to TRBJ2-3; TRBD1 aligns across 8 bases. V dropped 3 bases and J dropped 2; count of bases not matched to a gene: 7. The CDR3 runs 15 residues. Germline V CDR1 and CDR2: DFQATT, SNEGSKA (reference sequence). DNA of the CDR3: TGCAGTGCTAGCTCGACAGGGGCCTACACAGATACGCAGTATTTT. Translated: CSASSTGAYTDTQYF.

A note on this clonotype: At one boundary the junction diverges from the germline segment, which might be a read error. The chain links TRBV29-1 to TRBJ2-1; D is possibly TRBD1 or TRBD2 (7 bases each). Germline loops: CDR1 SQVTM, CDR2 ANQGSEA. CDR3 length: 12 residues. The CDR3 nucleotides read TGCAGCGTTGAACCAAGCCGGGGGGACAGTCCCTTC. Protein product: CSVEPSRGDSPF.

The rearrangement links TRBV14 to TRBJ2-1, with TRBD2 as a possible D gene (5 bases). Between the trimmed V and J ends, which lost 5 bases and 0 bases, there was a span of 11 bases. The CDR3 contains 15 residues. Germline values: CDR1 SGHDN, CDR2 FVKESK. CDR3 sequence (DNA): TGTGCCAGCAGCAAGGAGCGGAACTCCTACAATGAGCAGTTCTTC. As protein: CASSKERNSYNEQFF.

CDR3 DNA: TGCAGCGGAGTACTAGCGGGAGGGCCAGGGTGGCAGTATTTT. Translating gives CSGVLAGGPGWQYF. This rearrangement joins TRBV29-1 to TRBJ2-3; 13 bases fit TRBD2. The CDR3 sequence is 14 residues long. J gave up 11 bases and V 7 bases, and 12 bases lay outside the gene matches. Germline V gives CDR1 SQVTM, CDR2 ANQGSEA.

This clonotype has only a few counts. The rearrangement uses TRBV18 and TRBJ1-1; D uncertain. The CDR3 totals 13 residues. Trimming removed 1 base from V and 1 base from J, with 4 bases in between. Per the germline V gene, CDR1 is KGHSH and CDR2 is LQKENI. The chain's CDR3 is CASSPQRNTEAFF. The CDR3 bases are TGTGCCAGCTCACCACAGCGGAACACTGAAGCTTTCTTT.

CDR3 sequence: CSARARGRDDYGYTF. In DNA, the CDR3 is TGCAGTGCTAGAGCAAGAGGCAGGGACGACTATGGCTACACCTTC. The chain links TRBV20-1 to TRBJ1-2, with D maybe TRBD1 (5 bases). Between the trimmed V and J ends, which lost 1 base and 3 bases, there was a span of 15 bases. This CDR3 is built from 15 residues. Per germline, CDR1 DFQATT and CDR2 SNEGSKA (reference sequence).

This chain links TRBV12-3 or TRBV12-4 with TRBJ2-7; 9 bases map to TRBD1. The CDR3 sequence is 14 residues long. Trimming took 2 bases from V and 5 from J; bases not matched to a gene: 4. The CDR3: CASSLTGGGNEQYF. Written as DNA, the CDR3 is TGTGCCAGCAGTTTAACAGGGGGCGGGAACGAGCAGTACTTC.

The count of this clonotype is one. The J gene is TRBJ2-1, the V gene TRBV9; D unclear. CDR3 length: 17 amino acids. The V gene's germline CDR1 is SGDLS and CDR2 YYNGEE. The V gene lost 2 bases and the J gene lost 4 bases, with 19 bases spanning the gap. The CDR3 sequence: CASSVELAQTRYNEQFF. CDR3 DNA sequence: TGTGCCAGCAGCGTGGAGCTGGCCCAAACAAGATACAATGAGCAGTTCTTC.

The rearrangement joins TRBV15 to TRBJ1-3; a weak D match, TRBD1 (6 bases). V was pared by 3 bases and J by 3 bases, with 18 bases between. Per the germline V gene, CDR1 is LNHNV and CDR2 is YYDKDF (reference sequence). The CDR3 totals 17 residues. CDR3 DNA sequence: TGTGCCACCAGCAGTACCCACGGGCAGGGACATGGAAACACCATATATTTT. As protein: CATSSTHGQGHGNTIYF.

The V call is TRBV3-1, the J call TRBJ2-5; no clear D. Germline values: CDR1 LGHDT, CDR2 YNNKEL (reference sequence). CDR3 length: 14 amino acids. The ends were cut back, 0 bases at V and 5 bases at J, with 10 bases in the middle. The CDR3 DNA reads TGTGCCAGCAGCCAAGATATGAGCGAGGAGACCCAGTACTTC. The encoded protein is CASSQDMSEETQYF.

This rearrangement joins TRBV5-1 to TRBJ1-1; D gene uncertain. The germline V and J ends were trimmed by 4 bases and 1 base, with 11 bases remaining between them. CDR3 length: 14 amino acids. Looked up from germline, CDR1 is SGHRS and CDR2 is YFSETQ. The CDR3 protein is CASSHGSRNTEAFF. The CDR3 region has the DNA TGCGCCAGCAGCCACGGCTCGAGGAACACTGAAGCTTTCTTT.

The CDR3 DNA sequence: TGTGCCACCATCGAGTTAGGGTTCACTGAAGCTTTCTTT. It is translated as CATIELGFTEAFF. This chain joins TRBV15 and TRBJ1-1; D call uncertain. CDR1 is LNHNV, CDR2 YYDKDF, per germline (reference sequence). Deletions cut 7 bases from V and 4 bases from J, with 13 bases between. CDR3 length equals 13 residues. Complete variable domain (other parts from reference TRBV15 and TRBJ1-1): DAMVIQNPRYQVTQFGKPVTLSCSQTLNHNVMYWYQQKSSQAPKLLFHYYDKDFNNEADTPDNFQSRRPNTSFCFLDIRSPGLGDTAMYLCATIELGFTEAFFGQGTRLTVV.

In its sample, this clonotype was seen once. The chain combines TRBV5-1 with TRBJ2-6; the match to TRBD2 covers 8 bases. Germline CDR1 SGHRS, CDR2 YFSETQ. The CDR3 length is 14 residues. Trimming cost V 10 bases and J 0 bases; bases outside gene matches: 3. The CDR3 coding sequence is TGCGCCTGCGGGAGGTACTCTGGGGCCAACGTCCTGACTTTC. Amino acids: CACGRYSGANVLTF.

The gene calls are TRBV10-3 and TRBJ2-1; TRBD2 is a possible D gene (5 bases). The CDR3 extends over 16 amino acids. V was shortened by 8 bases and J by 8 bases, with 25 bases between the two germline ends. CDR1 ENHRY and CDR2 SYGVKD come from the germline V gene. The CDR3 sequence is CAIADSIPVRTHEQFF. The CDR3 nucleotides are TGTGCCATCGCCGACTCGATACCCGTCAGGACTCATGAGCAGTTCTTC.

The CDR3 DNA reads TGTGCCAGCAGTGCCCGTGAGCCCCCCTACGAGCAGTACTTC. This translates into CASSAREPPYEQYF. This chain uses TRBV28 with TRBJ2-7; D uncertain. V was trimmed by 5 bases and J by 2 bases, leaving 13 bases between them. Germline CDR1 reads MDHEN; CDR2 reads SYDVKM. CDR3 size: 14 residues.

The chain employs TRBV7-9 and TRBJ2-3; perhaps TRBD2 as D (6 bases). Trimming pared 5 bases from V and 3 bases from J, leaving 15 bases between. CDR1 is SEHNR and CDR2 is FQNEAQ in the germline V gene (reference sequence). CDR3 size: 15 residues. DNA of the CDR3: TGTGCCAGCAGCCCCCCGGGACTCGAAACAGATACGCAGTATTTT. This encodes CASSPPGLETDTQYF.

V gene TRBV30 combines with J gene TRBJ2-2, with D hard to call. The CDR3 has 11 amino acids. CDR1 and CDR2 (germline): GTSNPN, SVGIG (reference sequence). V lost 4 bases, J lost 3 bases, and 3 bases lay in between. The CDR3 bases are TGTGCCTGGAAGGACACCGGGGAGCTGTTTTTT. This translates into CAWKDTGELFF.

The rearrangement uses TRBV12-3 or TRBV12-4 and TRBJ1-1; D ambiguous. The CDR3 covers 12 residues. Trimming cost V 8 bases and J 0 bases, with 7 bases left between them. The chain's CDR3 is CASSSMNTEAFF. CDR3 DNA: TGTGCCAGCTCATCCATGAACACTGAAGCTTTCTTT.

V gene TRBV2 combines with J gene TRBJ1-2; D call uncertain. Germline lookup yields CDR1 SNHLY and CDR2 FYNNEI. The CDR3 is 14 residues long. Trimming removed 4 bases from V and 1 base from J, with 10 bases in between. The CDR3 nucleotides read TGTGCCAGCAGTGCGATGGGATTTAACTATGGCTACACCTTC. Its protein product is CASSAMGFNYGYTF.

The chain joins TRBV15 to TRBJ2-2; weak D call: TRBD1 (6 bases). From germline, CDR1 is LNHNV and CDR2 YYDKDF (reference sequence). The CDR3 contains 16 residues. The germline V and J ends were trimmed by 2 bases and 2 bases, with 12 bases remaining between them. CDR3 bases: TGTGCCACCAGCAGACCCACAGGGAGCAACACCGGGGAGCTGTTTTTT. Residues: CATSRPTGSNTGELFF.

The chain recombines TRBV4-1 with TRBJ1-2, with D unclear. The CDR3 totals 13 residues. Trimming pared 0 bases from V and 8 bases from J, leaving 10 bases between. The V gene's germline CDR1 is MGHRA and CDR2 YSYEKL. The CDR3 protein is CASSQDTVRGYTF. CDR3 in DNA: TGCGCCAGCAGCCAAGATACCGTGCGGGGCTACACCTTC.

The count of this clonotype is one. The V and J genes are TRBV3-1 and TRBJ1-2, with D perhaps TRBD1 (5 bases). Germline CDR1 reads LGHDT; CDR2 reads YNNKEL (reference sequence). The CDR3 consists of 17 residues. V was cut by 0 bases and J by 8 bases, with 22 bases left in between. DNA of the CDR3: TGTGCCAGCAGCCAAGATGATCGCCGCGCAGGGTCTAACGGCTACACCTTC. Translation: CASSQDDRRAGSNGYTF.

The chain is built from TRBV13 and TRBJ2-5; 13 nucleotides align to TRBD2. Germline V gene lookup returns CDR1 PRHDT and CDR2 FYEKMQ (reference sequence). V dropped 4 bases and J dropped 6; count of bases not matched to a gene: 14. The CDR3 is 18 amino acids. The CDR3 is CASSSRTSGGPQAKTQYF. DNA for the CDR3: TGTGCCAGCAGCTCCAGGACTAGCGGGGGACCCCAGGCAAAGACCCAGTACTTC.

V usage is TRBV7-3 and J usage is TRBJ2-3; D gene uncertain. V dropped 3 bases and J dropped 2 bases, with 9 bases sitting between them. The CDR3 is 14 residues long. Germline lookup yields CDR1 SGHTA and CDR2 FQGTGA. In DNA, the CDR3 is TGTGCCAGCAGCTTCCGGCGGCACACAGATACGCAGTATTTT. Its protein is CASSFRRHTDTQYF.

This clonotype showed up just once. This chain uses TRBV11-2 with TRBJ1-2, with TRBD1 matching 9 bases. The junction had 10 bases not matched to a gene; V was cut back by 4 bases and J by 7 bases. Germline V gene sequence: CDR1 SGHAT, CDR2 FQNNGV. This CDR3 comprises 15 residues. CDR3 nucleotides: TGTGCCAGCAGCTCGACAACAGGGGGCCGATTTGGCTACACCTTC. It encodes CASSSTTGGRFGYTF. The variable domain in full, completed from reference TRBV11-2 and TRBJ1-2, reads EAGVAQSPRYKIIEKRQSVAFWCNPISGHATLYWYQQILGQGPKLLIQFQNNGVVDDSQLPKDRFSAERLKGVDSTLKIQPAKLEDSAVYLCASSSTTGGRFGYTFGSGTRLTVV.

This chain connects TRBV5-1 to TRBJ2-3; maybe TRBD1 (5 bases). The germline V and J ends were trimmed by 3 bases and 3 bases, with 11 bases remaining between them. The CDR3 sequence is 14 residues long. Germline CDR1 reads SGHRS; CDR2 reads YFSETQ. This chain's CDR3 is CASSYRPGTDTQYF. CDR3 DNA sequence: TGCGCCAGCAGCTATCGGCCAGGGACAGATACGCAGTATTTT.

The chain recombines TRBV28 with TRBJ2-5; maybe TRBD2 (5 bases). The CDR3 length is 15 residues. Germline V gives CDR1 MDHEN, CDR2 SYDVKM. Trimming took 5 bases from V and 4 from J, leaving 17 bases between them. The DNA of the CDR3 is TGTGCCAGCAGTACAACTAGAAGGGCAGGAGAGACCCAGTACTTC. It specifies CASSTTRRAGETQYF.

The rearrangement links TRBV20-1 to TRBJ2-1; D assignment may be TRBD1 or TRBD2 (7 bases each). The germline V gene encodes CDR1 DFQATT and CDR2 SNEGSKA (reference sequence). This CDR3 spans 18 amino acids. V gave up 6 bases and J gave up 0 bases, with 24 bases separating them. Here the CDR3 reads CSATGARREMTSYNEQFF. The DNA of the CDR3 is TGCAGTGCCACAGGGGCACGGCGGGAGATGACCTCCTACAATGAGCAGTTCTTC.